This passage covers 17 T cell receptor beta chains from one sample sequenced in a study of blood T cell repertoires in COVID-19. The data were produced by immunoSEQ multiplex PCR, yet TCRdb's version contains in-frame clones alone and is incomplete. Altogether about 170,000 clones are present, 75% to 90% being singletons, with the ten largest covering about 10%. The sample taken for sequencing was peripheral blood. The receptors were sampled from a woman older than 75 with active or convalescent COVID-19.

The chain joins TRBV5-1 to TRBJ2-7, with D hard to call. The CDR3 is made up of 14 amino acids. The V end was cut by 0 bases, the J end by 5 bases, with 12 bases between. Germline CDR1 SGHRS, CDR2 YFSETQ. The CDR3 DNA reads TGCGCCAGCAGCTTGGGGGCCTCTGGCAACGAGCAGTACTTC. Translated: CASSLGASGNEQYF.

With regard to this clone: Compared with germline, one end of the junction differs, possibly owing to a read error. V gene TRBV14 combines with J gene TRBJ2-7; a possible D gene is TRBD2 (7 bases). CDR3 length: 11 amino acids. CDR1 is SGHDN, CDR2 FVKESK, per germline. The CDR3 sequence: CASSQAGGPFF. The CDR3 coding sequence is TGTGCCAGCAGCCAAGCGGGGGGCCCTTTCTTC. Full variable domain (rest looked up from reference TRBV14 and TRBJ2-7): EAGVTQFPSHSVIEKGQTVTLRCDPISGHDNLYWYRRVMGKEIKFLLHFVKESKQDESGMPNNRFLAERTGGTYSTLKVQPAELEDSGVYFCASSQAGGPFFGPGTRLTVT.

This chain connects TRBV19 to TRBJ2-7, with TRBD2 matching over 9 bases. CDR1 is LNHDA and CDR2 is SQIVND in the germline V gene (reference sequence). The trim removed 5 bases at V and 1 base at J, leaving 6 bases unmatched. The CDR3 totals 15 residues. The DNA for the CDR3 is TGTGCCAGTAGTGCCAGACTAGCGGCGTCCTACGAGCAGTACTTC. Encoded protein: CASSARLAASYEQYF.

The chain couples TRBV11-2 to TRBJ1-1; D may be TRBD1 (6 bases). CDR1 and CDR2 from the germline V gene are SGHAT and FQNNGV. The CDR3 loop spans 15 amino acids. With 5 bases removed from V and 5 bases from J, the gap between germline ends came to 18 bases. The CDR3 here is CASSKLGGARTEAFF. The CDR3 DNA follows: TGTGCCAGCAGCAAACTGGGGGGGGCGCGAACTGAAGCTTTCTTT.

The V gene is TRBV7-9, the J gene TRBJ1-1; D unclear. With 7 bases removed from V and 1 base from J, the gap between germline ends came to 13 bases. There are 14 residues in the CDR3. Germline-derived CDR1 and CDR2 are SEHNR and FQNEAQ (reference sequence). CDR3 region: CASTRFEGNTEAFF. The CDR3 DNA sequence: TGTGCCAGCACCCGGTTCGAGGGGAACACTGAAGCTTTCTTT.

The rearrangement uses TRBV6-2 or TRBV6-3 and TRBJ1-1; no definite D call. The CDR3 consists of 13 residues. In germline, CDR1 is MNHEY, CDR2 SVGEGT. Deletions cut 2 bases from V and 0 bases from J, with 4 bases between. Written as DNA, the CDR3 is TGTGCCAGCAGTTACGCGTTGAACACTGAAGCTTTCTTT. It encodes CASSYALNTEAFF.

This chain uses TRBV5-6 with TRBJ1-2, with TRBD1 matching over 8 bases. CDR3 size: 14 residues. V dropped 4 bases and J dropped 8; count of bases not matched to a gene: 10. The germline CDR1 and CDR2 sequences are SGHDT and YYEEEE. The CDR3 protein is CASSARQGMGGYTF. The CDR3 nucleotides read TGTGCCAGCAGCGCCAGACAGGGGATGGGAGGCTACACCTTC.

This clone was observed a single time. The chain links TRBV5-1 to TRBJ2-5, with no clear D. CDR3 size: 14 residues. V was shortened by 3 bases and J by 0 bases, with 9 bases between the two germline ends. Germline V gene lookup returns CDR1 SGHRS and CDR2 YFSETQ. CDR3 loop: CASSWAGYQETQYF. The CDR3 DNA sequence: TGCGCCAGCAGCTGGGCCGGATACCAAGAGACCCAGTACTTC.

The chain joins TRBV11-2 to TRBJ2-1, with 8 bases lining up with TRBD1. After removal of 5 bases from V and 3 bases from J, the junction contained 6 bases not matched to a gene. Germline values: CDR1 SGHAT, CDR2 FQNNGV. The CDR3 extends over 15 amino acids. This CDR3 is CASSETGVGYNEQFF. The CDR3, as DNA: TGTGCCAGCAGCGAGACAGGGGTGGGCTACAATGAGCAGTTCTTC.

V usage is TRBV18 and J usage is TRBJ1-5; 7 bases agree with TRBD1. This CDR3 is 15 amino acids long. V lost 5 bases and J lost 1; bases outside the gene matches: 5. CDR1 and CDR2 (germline): KGHSH, LQKENI. CDR3 sequence reads: CASSKNRGSNQPQHF. Written as DNA, the CDR3 is TGTGCCAGCTCAAAAAACAGGGGAAGCAATCAGCCCCAGCATTTT.

This chain links TRBV5-1 with TRBJ1-4; D unclear. The germline V gene encodes CDR1 SGHRS and CDR2 YFSETQ. Trimming removed 4 bases at V and 4 bases at J, with 11 bases between. The CDR3 loop spans 14 amino acids. The CDR3 DNA is TGCGCCAGCAGCCTAGAGAACGTTAATGAAAAACTGTTTTTT. Protein product: CASSLENVNEKLFF.

The chain employs TRBV3-1 (or the pseudogene TRBV3-2) and TRBJ1-2; 7 nucleotides align to TRBD1. CDR3 length: 15 amino acids. J was trimmed by 4 bases and V by 2 bases; bases with no gene match: 7. Germline lookup yields CDR1 LGHDT and CDR2 YNNKEL (reference sequence). The CDR3 spells CASSQQNRGFYGYTF. CDR3 coding DNA: TGTGCCAGCAGCCAACAGAACAGGGGCTTCTATGGCTACACCTTC.

The count of this clone is one. V gene TRBV9 combines with J gene TRBJ1-6; 10 nucleotides line up with TRBD1. Germline lookup yields CDR1 SGDLS and CDR2 YYNGEE. The V and J ends lost 0 bases and 11 bases, in that order; junction bases with no gene match: 8. This CDR3 has 16 amino acids. CDR3 amino acids: CASSVGGQGVGAPLHF. CDR3 DNA: TGTGCCAGCAGCGTAGGTGGACAGGGGGTGGGTGCACCCCTCCACTTT.

This clone was seen only once. The chain links TRBV19 to TRBJ1-2; D not resolved. V lost 3 bases to trimming and J lost 8 bases, with 13 bases between them. CDR3 size: 13 residues. Per the germline V gene, CDR1 is LNHDA and CDR2 is SQIVND (reference sequence). The CDR3 is CASSMGRGEGYTF. DNA for the CDR3: TGTGCCAGTAGTATGGGGAGAGGCGAGGGCTACACCTTC.

This chain links TRBV7-3 with TRBJ1-6; D is ambiguous. CDR1 is SGHTA and CDR2 is FQGTGA in the germline V gene. The CDR3 spans 14 residues. V was shortened by 3 bases and J by 7 bases, with 10 bases between the two germline ends. CDR3 coding DNA: TGTGCCAGCAGCTTCTCGAGGAACAATTCACCCCTCCACTTT. Translation gives CASSFSRNNSPLHF.

The gene calls are TRBV27 and TRBJ2-2, with TRBD2 matching 7 bases. The junction had 11 bases not matched to a gene; V was cut back by 9 bases and J by 4 bases. The germline CDR1 and CDR2 sequences are MNHEY and SMNVEV (reference sequence). CDR3 length: 15 residues. CDR3 region: CASQRGLPGTGELFF. The DNA for the CDR3 is TGTGCCAGTCAGCGGGGTCTCCCTGGCACCGGGGAGCTGTTTTTT.

The chain couples TRBV5-4 to TRBJ1-6; 7 nucleotides align to TRBD1. The CDR3 length is 15 residues. Germline CDR1 SGHNT, CDR2 YYREEE (reference sequence). J gave up 7 bases and V 4 bases, and 8 bases lay outside the gene matches. CDR3 coding DNA: TGTGCCAGCAGCCTAGACAGGGCCACGAATTCACCCCTCCACTTT. This gives the protein CASSLDRATNSPLHF.